This T cell receptor (beta chain) was sequenced in a study of blood T cell repertoires in COVID-19. V shed 4 bases and J shed 0 bases, with 6 bases lying between them. This CDR3 has 13 residues. TCRdb's table, derived via immunoSEQ multiplex PCR, lists solely in-frame clones and lacks some. The sample contains 90,000 or so clones, approximately 88% of which appear only once. Sequenced input: peripheral blood. This receptor was identified in a woman between 65 and 79 years old with acute or convalescent COVID-19. The chain recombines TRBV12-3 or TRBV12-4 with TRBJ1-1; no firm D call. The CDR3 coding sequence is TGTGCCAGCAGTTGGCAGATGAACACTGAAGCTTTCTTT. It yields the protein CASSWQMNTEAFF.